This T cell receptor beta chain is drawn from a study of OX40 agonist ivuxolimab in advanced cancers. Study outcomes and limitations: Clonal expansion was seen in CD4+ and CD8+ blood T cells by week 6 at 0.1 to 3.0 mg/kg.

Assay used: immunoSEQ multiplex PCR; TCRdb lists only in-frame clones, some missing. The sample carries around 81,000 clones, under 90% recorded once. This clone is a singleton in its sample. The target antigen is unknown. Enrollment shut out patients with autoimmune disease history or systemic immunosuppression. The CDR3 is 14 amino acids. The germline CDR1 and CDR2 sequences are MNHEY and SMNVEV (reference sequence). Trimming pared 2 bases from V and 2 bases from J, leaving 7 bases between. The chain carries TRBV27 and TRBJ1-3; D call uncertain. Sequenced material: CD4+ or CD8+ T cells sorted from blood, taken in a trial of the OX40 agonist ivuxolimab. The source is an adult with an advanced solid tumor such as melanoma, head and neck, liver or kidney cancer. The CDR3 region is CASSLSRAGNTIYF. CDR3 DNA: TGTGCCAGCAGTTTAAGTAGGGCTGGAAACACCATATATTTT.